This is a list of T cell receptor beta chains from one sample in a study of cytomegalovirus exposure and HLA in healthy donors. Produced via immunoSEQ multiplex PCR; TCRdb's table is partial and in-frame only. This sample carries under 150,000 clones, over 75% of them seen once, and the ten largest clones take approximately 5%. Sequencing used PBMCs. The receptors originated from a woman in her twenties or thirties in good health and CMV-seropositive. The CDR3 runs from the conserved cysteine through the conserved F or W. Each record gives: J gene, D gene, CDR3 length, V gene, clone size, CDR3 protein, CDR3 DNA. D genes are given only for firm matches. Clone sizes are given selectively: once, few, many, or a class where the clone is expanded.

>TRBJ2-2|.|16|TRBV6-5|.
CASSSGNILNTGELFF
TGTGCCAGCAGTTCCGGGAACATATTGAACACCGGGGAGCTGTTTTTT
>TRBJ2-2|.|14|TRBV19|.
CASSIRVNTGELFF
TGTGCCAGTAGTATCAGGGTTAACACCGGGGAGCTGTTTTTT
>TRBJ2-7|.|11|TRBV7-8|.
CASSSRYEQYF
TGTGCCAGCAGCTCGCGATACGAGCAGTACTTC
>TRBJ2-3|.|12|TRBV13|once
CASSLNTDTQYF
TGTGCCAGCAGCCTTAACACAGATACGCAGTATTTT
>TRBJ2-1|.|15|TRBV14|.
CASSQEGWKYNEQFF
TGTGCCAGCAGCCAAGAGGGCTGGAAGTACAATGAGCAGTTCTTC
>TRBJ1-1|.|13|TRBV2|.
CASSEEGGSEAFF
TGTGCCAGCAGTGAAGAGGGAGGGAGTGAAGCTTTCTTT
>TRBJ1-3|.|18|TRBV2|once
CASSQQRAVRASGNTIYF
TGTGCCAGCAGTCAACAGCGGGCAGTGAGAGCCTCTGGAAACACCATATATTTT
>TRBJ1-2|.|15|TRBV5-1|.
CASSLGPDSFYGYTF
TGCGCCAGCAGCTTGGGGCCTGACAGTTTCTATGGCTACACCTTC
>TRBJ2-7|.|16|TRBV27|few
CASSRRGGGLVYEQYF
TGTGCCAGCAGTCGGAGAGGGGGAGGGCTTGTGTACGAGCAGTACTTC
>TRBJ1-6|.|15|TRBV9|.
CASSDDILSGSPLHF
TGTGCCAGCAGCGATGATATACTAAGCGGTTCACCCCTCCACTTT
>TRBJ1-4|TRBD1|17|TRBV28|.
CASIWGTRQGTNEKLFF
TGTGCCAGCATCTGGGGGACTAGACAGGGAACTAATGAAAAACTGTTTTTT
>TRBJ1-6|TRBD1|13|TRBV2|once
CATVGQQNSPLHF
TGTGCCACCGTGGGACAGCAAAATTCACCCCTCCACTTT
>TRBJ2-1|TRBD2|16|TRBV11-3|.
CASSPLWTRRSWEQFF
TGTGCCAGCAGCCCACTATGGACTAGAAGGTCGTGGGAGCAGTTCTTC
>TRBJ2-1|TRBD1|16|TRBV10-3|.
CAISERGTENGNEQFF
TGTGCCATCAGTGAGAGGGGGACAGAAAATGGCAATGAGCAGTTCTTC
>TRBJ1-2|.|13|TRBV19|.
CASKLADSYGYTF
TGTGCCAGTAAGCTCGCGGACTCCTATGGCTACACCTTC
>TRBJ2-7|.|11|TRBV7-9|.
CASSLYYEQYF
TGTGCCAGCAGCCTTTACTACGAGCAGTACTTC
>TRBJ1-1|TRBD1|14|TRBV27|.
CASSSYRGLTEAFF
TGTGCCAGCAGTTCCTACAGGGGGCTCACTGAAGCTTTCTTT
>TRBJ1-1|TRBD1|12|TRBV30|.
CAWTSGQGEAFF
TGTGCCTGGACAAGTGGACAGGGTGAAGCTTTCTTT
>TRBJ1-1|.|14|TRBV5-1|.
CASRRTAGNTEAFF
TGCGCCAGCAGACGGACAGCCGGGAACACTGAAGCTTTCTTT
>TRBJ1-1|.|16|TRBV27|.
CASSLLTPLSNTEAFF
TGTGCCAGCAGTTTATTAACCCCGCTATCGAACACTGAAGCTTTCTTT
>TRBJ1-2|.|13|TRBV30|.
CAWSVGQNYGYTF
TGTGCCTGGAGTGTAGGACAGAACTATGGCTACACCTTC
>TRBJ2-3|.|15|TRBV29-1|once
CSVVGRGQFTDTQYF
TGCAGCGTTGTTGGGAGGGGACAATTCACAGATACGCAGTATTTT
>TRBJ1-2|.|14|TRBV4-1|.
CASSQAGEVSGYTF
TGCGCCAGCAGCCAGGCGGGGGAGGTTAGCGGCTACACCTTC
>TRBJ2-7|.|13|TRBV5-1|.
CASSFGQPYEQYF
TGCGCCAGCAGCTTTGGACAGCCCTACGAGCAGTACTTC
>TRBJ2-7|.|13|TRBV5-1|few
CASSLGREYEQYF
TGCGCCAGCAGCCTGGGGAGAGAATACGAGCAGTACTTC
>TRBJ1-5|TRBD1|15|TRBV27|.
CASSSDRAPHQPQHF
TGTGCCAGCAGTTCAGACAGGGCGCCCCATCAGCCCCAGCATTTT
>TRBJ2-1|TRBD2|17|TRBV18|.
CASSPTRREGQPNEQFF
TGTGCCAGCTCACCGACTAGGCGGGAGGGCCAGCCCAATGAGCAGTTCTTC
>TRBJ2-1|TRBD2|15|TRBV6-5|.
CASTSGLAGINEQFF
TGTGCCAGCACTTCCGGGCTAGCGGGGATCAATGAGCAGTTCTTC
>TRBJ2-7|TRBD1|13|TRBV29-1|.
CSVADRSSYEQYF
TGCAGCGTTGCGGACAGGAGCTCCTACGAGCAGTACTTC
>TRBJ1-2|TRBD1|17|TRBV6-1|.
CASSEDWTGGGLYGYTF
TGTGCCAGCAGTGAAGATTGGACAGGGGGCGGCCTCTATGGCTACACCTTC
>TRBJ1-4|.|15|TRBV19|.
CASSEYGSSNEKLFF
TGTGCCAGTAGTGAGTACGGTAGTAGTAATGAAAAACTGTTTTTT
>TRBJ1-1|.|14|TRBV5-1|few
CASSLASGKTEAFF
TGCGCCAGCAGCTTGGCCTCAGGGAAGACTGAAGCTTTCTTT
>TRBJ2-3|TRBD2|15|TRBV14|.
CASSPGLGATDTQYF
TGTGCCAGCAGCCCAGGACTAGGGGCCACAGATACGCAGTATTTT
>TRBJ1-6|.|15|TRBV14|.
CASSPLGGLNSPLHF
TGTGCCAGCAGCCCCTTGGGGGGGCTTAATTCACCCCTCCACTTT
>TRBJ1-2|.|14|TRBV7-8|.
CASSSRDTYYGYTF
TGTGCCAGCAGCTCAAGGGACACATACTATGGCTACACCTTC
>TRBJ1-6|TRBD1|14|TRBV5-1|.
CASRGTGSGSPLHF
TGCGCCAGCAGGGGGACAGGGTCAGGCTCACCCCTCCACTTT
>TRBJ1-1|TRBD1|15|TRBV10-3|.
CAIRDREGGNTEAFF
TGTGCCATCAGGGACAGGGAAGGGGGGAACACTGAAGCTTTCTTT
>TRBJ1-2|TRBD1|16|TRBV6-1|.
CASSGPDYRGPYGYTF
TGTGCCAGCAGTGGCCCCGACTACAGGGGGCCTTATGGCTACACCTTC
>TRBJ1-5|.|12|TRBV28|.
CASNPTGQPQHF
TGTGCCAGCAACCCGACAGGTCAGCCCCAGCATTTT
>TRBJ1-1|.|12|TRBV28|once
CASSYWTAEAFF
TGTGCCAGCAGTTACTGGACAGCTGAAGCTTTCTTT
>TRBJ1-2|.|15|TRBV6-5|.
CASSYSGGLYYGYTF
TGTGCCAGCAGTTACTCCGGGGGGCTCTACTATGGCTACACCTTC
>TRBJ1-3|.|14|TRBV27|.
CASSFTGTGNTIYF
TGTGCCAGCAGTTTCACAGGGACTGGAAACACCATATATTTT
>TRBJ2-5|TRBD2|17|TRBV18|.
CASSPSRGAGDQETQYF
TGTGCCAGCTCACCGTCGCGAGGGGCGGGGGACCAAGAGACCCAGTACTTC